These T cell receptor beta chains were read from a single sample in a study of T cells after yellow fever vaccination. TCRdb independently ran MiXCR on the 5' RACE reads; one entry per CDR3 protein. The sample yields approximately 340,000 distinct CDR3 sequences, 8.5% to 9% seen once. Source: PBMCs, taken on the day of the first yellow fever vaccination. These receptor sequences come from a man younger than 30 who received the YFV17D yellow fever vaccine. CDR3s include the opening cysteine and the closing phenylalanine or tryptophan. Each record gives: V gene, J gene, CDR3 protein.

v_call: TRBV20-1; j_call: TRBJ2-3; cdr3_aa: CSARGRDGITQYF
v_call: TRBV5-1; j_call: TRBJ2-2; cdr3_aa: CASSLGSIADTGELFF
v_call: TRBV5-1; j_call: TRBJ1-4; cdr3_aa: CASSSALGNEKLFF
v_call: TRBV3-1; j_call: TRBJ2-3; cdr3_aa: CASSQDRAVGTQYF
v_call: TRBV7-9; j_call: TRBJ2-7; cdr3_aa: CASSSLSWEQYF
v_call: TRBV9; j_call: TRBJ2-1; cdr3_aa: CASSDGLVYNEQFF
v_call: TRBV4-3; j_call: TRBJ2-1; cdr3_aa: CASSQEGTSLGEQFF
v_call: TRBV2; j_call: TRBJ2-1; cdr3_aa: CAISLRARQRDSYNEQFF
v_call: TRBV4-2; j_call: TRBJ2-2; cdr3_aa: CASSRPSRGPATGELFF
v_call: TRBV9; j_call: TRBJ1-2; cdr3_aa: CASSVAPAANYGYTF
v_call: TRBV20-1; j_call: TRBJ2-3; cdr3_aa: CSASPGQADTQYF
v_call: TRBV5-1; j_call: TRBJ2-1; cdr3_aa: CASSLAAGGGAVDEQFF
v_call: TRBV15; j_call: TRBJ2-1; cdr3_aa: CATSRRAGGPYNEQFF
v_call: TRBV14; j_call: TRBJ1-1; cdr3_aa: CAMPVVGLGTEAFF
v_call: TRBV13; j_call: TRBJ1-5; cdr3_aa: CASSFSGYSNQPQHF
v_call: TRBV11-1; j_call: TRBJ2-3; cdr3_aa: CASSLGGTSGGGTDTQYF
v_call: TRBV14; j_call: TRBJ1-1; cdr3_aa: CASSQGLIGPPTEAFF
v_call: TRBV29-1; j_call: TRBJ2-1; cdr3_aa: CSVVGGSYNEQFF
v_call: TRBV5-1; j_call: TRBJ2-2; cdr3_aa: CASSFGGPFNTGELFF
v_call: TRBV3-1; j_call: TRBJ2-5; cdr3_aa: CASSQRSTGSLETQYF
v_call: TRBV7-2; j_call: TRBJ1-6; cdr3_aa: CASSSRQGTANSPLHF
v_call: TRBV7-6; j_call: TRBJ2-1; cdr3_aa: CASSVSPSRTYNEQFF
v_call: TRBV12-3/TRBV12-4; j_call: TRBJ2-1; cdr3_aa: CASSLLDGSEQFF
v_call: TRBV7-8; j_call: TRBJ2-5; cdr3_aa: CASSPRLAGDTETQYF
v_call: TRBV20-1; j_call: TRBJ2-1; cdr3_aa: CSARRRSASSYNEQFF
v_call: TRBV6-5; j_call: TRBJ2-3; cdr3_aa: CASSYDSGPDTQYF
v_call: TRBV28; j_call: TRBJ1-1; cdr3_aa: CASSLSTENTEAFF
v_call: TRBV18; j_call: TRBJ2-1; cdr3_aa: CASSRRTGEEQFF
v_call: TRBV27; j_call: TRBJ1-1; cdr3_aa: CASKFYSDTEAFF
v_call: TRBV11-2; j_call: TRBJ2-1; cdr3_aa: CASSSGTVVNEQFF
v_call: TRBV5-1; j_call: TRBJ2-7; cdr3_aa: CASSWDTTTGEQYF
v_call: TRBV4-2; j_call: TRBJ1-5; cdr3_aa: CASSQDRHSQPRHF
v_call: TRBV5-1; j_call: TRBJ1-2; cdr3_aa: CASGEFYGYTF
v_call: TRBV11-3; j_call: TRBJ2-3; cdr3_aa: CASSLDGPAGGPDTQYF
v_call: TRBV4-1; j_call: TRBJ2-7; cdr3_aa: CASSQDPASGGYEQYF
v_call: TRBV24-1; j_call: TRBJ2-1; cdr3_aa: CATSPSQGDEQFF
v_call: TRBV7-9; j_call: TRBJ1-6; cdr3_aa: CASSFPEIGLLHF
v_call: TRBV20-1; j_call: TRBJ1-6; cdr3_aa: CSARDHQAGNSPLHF
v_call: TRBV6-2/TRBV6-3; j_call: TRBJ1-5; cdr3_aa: CASATGKYQPQHF
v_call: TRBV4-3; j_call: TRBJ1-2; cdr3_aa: CASSQASGGYGYTF
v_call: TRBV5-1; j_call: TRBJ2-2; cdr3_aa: CASSLVDNTGELFF
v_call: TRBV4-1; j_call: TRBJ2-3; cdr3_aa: CASSQVTSGLRTDTLYF
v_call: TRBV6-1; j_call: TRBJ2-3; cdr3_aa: CASGRPLYSTDTQYF
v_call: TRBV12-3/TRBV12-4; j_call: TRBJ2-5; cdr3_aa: CASTKLGGRETQYF
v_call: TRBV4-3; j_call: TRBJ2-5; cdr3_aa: CASSQDIDDQETQYF
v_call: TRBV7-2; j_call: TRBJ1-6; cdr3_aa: CASSLPLNSPLHF
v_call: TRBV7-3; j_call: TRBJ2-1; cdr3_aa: CASSSERGYNEQFF
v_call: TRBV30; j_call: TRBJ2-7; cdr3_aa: CAWSPASAEQYF
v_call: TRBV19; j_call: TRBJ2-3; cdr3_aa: CASSIQGRTDTQYF
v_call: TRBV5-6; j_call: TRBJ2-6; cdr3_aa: CASSLALDSGANVLTF
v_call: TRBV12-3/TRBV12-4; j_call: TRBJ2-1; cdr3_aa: CASTAGGGGYNEQFF
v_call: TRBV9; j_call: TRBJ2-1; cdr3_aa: CASSVDGQSYNEQFF
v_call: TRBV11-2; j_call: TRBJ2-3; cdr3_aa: CASSFPGATGDTQYF
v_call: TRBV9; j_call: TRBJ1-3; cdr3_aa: CASSEETSVLNTIYF